Listed below are T cell receptor beta chains from one sample, sequenced in a study of human T cells and chemical hapten exposure. From the RACE reads, TCRdb called clonotypes with MiXCR, one entry per CDR3 protein. This table holds about 120,000 distinct CDR3 sequences, 12% to 15% found once. The starting material was whole blood, obtained in connection with sensitization to the hapten diphenylcyclopropenone (DPC). The receptors shown here come from a man aged 18 to 29 with alopecia areata. Some clones in this sample may be carry-over from other donors' samples. Both conserved end residues are trimmed from each CDR3. Each record gives: J gene, clone size, V gene, CDR3 protein. Some rows have no size entry. The others give once, few or many, or a class for an expanded clone.

j_gene: TRBJ1-1
abundance: many
v_gene: TRBV7-9
CDR3aa: ASSLTGGNTEAF

j_gene: TRBJ2-2
abundance: many
v_gene: TRBV18
CDR3aa: ASSPGSGTGELF

j_gene: TRBJ2-5
abundance: few
v_gene: TRBV5-4
CDR3aa: ASSLSTGWETQY

j_gene: TRBJ2-3
abundance: few
v_gene: TRBV29-1
CDR3aa: SVESAGRADTQY

j_gene: TRBJ2-4
abundance: -
v_gene: TRBV20-1
CDR3aa: SARGLAGDKNIQY

j_gene: TRBJ2-5
abundance: -
v_gene: TRBV5-4
CDR3aa: ASSHGQGTETQY

j_gene: TRBJ2-1
abundance: -
v_gene: TRBV7-3
CDR3aa: ASSEQSSYNEQF

j_gene: TRBJ2-3
abundance: few
v_gene: TRBV20-1
CDR3aa: SAPPWGADGTDTQY

j_gene: TRBJ2-6
abundance: few
v_gene: TRBV5-1
CDR3aa: ASSTETNGANVLT

j_gene: TRBJ2-4
abundance: -
v_gene: TRBV18
CDR3aa: ASSPGQGKNIQY

j_gene: TRBJ2-2
abundance: few
v_gene: TRBV6-5
CDR3aa: ASIPRQMNTGELF

j_gene: TRBJ1-6
abundance: -
v_gene: TRBV7-6
CDR3aa: ASSLRQVDNSPLH

j_gene: TRBJ1-1
abundance: many
v_gene: TRBV7-9
CDR3aa: ASSPGGTEAF

j_gene: TRBJ1-4
abundance: many
v_gene: TRBV20-1
CDR3aa: SARHPEAATNEKLF

j_gene: TRBJ1-5
abundance: -
v_gene: TRBV6-6
CDR3aa: ASSVGTLLAQPQH

j_gene: TRBJ2-3
abundance: -
v_gene: TRBV7-2
CDR3aa: ASGQGSDTDTQY

j_gene: TRBJ2-7
abundance: -
v_gene: TRBV2
CDR3aa: ASSETGFSGYEQY

j_gene: TRBJ2-1
abundance: many
v_gene: TRBV7-2
CDR3aa: ASSLAGASYNEQF

j_gene: TRBJ1-6
abundance: few
v_gene: TRBV12-3/TRBV12-4
CDR3aa: ASTPGIWSPLH

j_gene: TRBJ2-3
abundance: few
v_gene: TRBV10-3
CDR3aa: AISESPRGDTQY

j_gene: TRBJ2-7
abundance: many
v_gene: TRBV5-5
CDR3aa: ASSLSTSGGKDPY

j_gene: TRBJ1-6
abundance: few
v_gene: TRBV20-1
CDR3aa: SAPVSGDSPLH

j_gene: TRBJ2-5
abundance: -
v_gene: TRBV12-3/TRBV12-4
CDR3aa: ASSPYQGFSQY

j_gene: TRBJ1-1
abundance: -
v_gene: TRBV7-9
CDR3aa: ASSTQDMNTEAF

j_gene: TRBJ1-6
abundance: few
v_gene: TRBV5-5
CDR3aa: ASSFNRGMTSSPLH

j_gene: TRBJ2-1
abundance: -
v_gene: TRBV9
CDR3aa: ASSVGGDRRQF

j_gene: TRBJ2-1
abundance: few
v_gene: TRBV20-1
CDR3aa: SAPTSGVNNEQF

j_gene: TRBJ2-3
abundance: few
v_gene: TRBV28
CDR3aa: ASSNDRMSTDTQY

j_gene: TRBJ1-2
abundance: few
v_gene: TRBV12-3/TRBV12-4
CDR3aa: ASSLGVAYGYT

j_gene: TRBJ2-3
abundance: few
v_gene: TRBV20-1
CDR3aa: SASNTDTQY

j_gene: TRBJ2-1
abundance: -
v_gene: TRBV2
CDR3aa: ATSGQLFTNEQF

j_gene: TRBJ1-6
abundance: many
v_gene: TRBV4-3
CDR3aa: ASSQQGSSPLH

j_gene: TRBJ2-1
abundance: -
v_gene: TRBV9
CDR3aa: ASSVDVGGFLSYNEQF

j_gene: TRBJ1-1
abundance: -
v_gene: TRBV20-1
CDR3aa: SAPQTGESNTEAF

j_gene: TRBJ2-7
abundance: few
v_gene: TRBV28
CDR3aa: ASKVDGFYEQY

j_gene: TRBJ2-1
abundance: many
v_gene: TRBV25-1
CDR3aa: ASSRGHEQF

j_gene: TRBJ2-5
abundance: -
v_gene: TRBV7-8
CDR3aa: ASSPGLAGGQTQY

j_gene: TRBJ2-1
abundance: -
v_gene: TRBV5-1
CDR3aa: ASSLDQGRVYNEQF

j_gene: TRBJ2-3
abundance: many
v_gene: TRBV18
CDR3aa: ASSPTRDGAQDTQY

j_gene: TRBJ1-5
abundance: -
v_gene: TRBV19
CDR3aa: ASSISQGVRQPQH

j_gene: TRBJ1-4
abundance: few
v_gene: TRBV2
CDR3aa: ASSFRQGAMANEKLF

j_gene: TRBJ2-3
abundance: many
v_gene: TRBV24-1
CDR3aa: ATSDQLADTQY

j_gene: TRBJ1-1
abundance: many
v_gene: TRBV6-2/TRBV6-3
CDR3aa: ASRPLGREATEAF

j_gene: TRBJ1-1
abundance: -
v_gene: TRBV4-2
CDR3aa: ASSQESGPGTEAF

j_gene: TRBJ2-2
abundance: few
v_gene: TRBV24-1
CDR3aa: ATRMTGTGKPGELF

j_gene: TRBJ1-2
abundance: -
v_gene: TRBV5-4
CDR3aa: ASSATGAGFSGYT

j_gene: TRBJ1-2
abundance: -
v_gene: TRBV18
CDR3aa: ASSPPGITNYGYT

j_gene: TRBJ2-1
abundance: few
v_gene: TRBV19
CDR3aa: ASSSGTGLFTRNEQF

j_gene: TRBJ1-5
abundance: many
v_gene: TRBV18
CDR3aa: ASSPVFQGDGQPQH

j_gene: TRBJ2-5
abundance: many
v_gene: TRBV7-8
CDR3aa: ASSSISQRGKY

j_gene: TRBJ2-2
abundance: -
v_gene: TRBV6-4
CDR3aa: ASSDSWTTNTGELF